These T cell receptor beta chains were read from a single sample in a study of beta chain features in type 1 diabetes. The protocol was immunoSEQ multiplex PCR, while the TCRdb copy is restricted to in-frame clones and leaves out a portion. The sample includes under 950,000 clones, under 20% seen only once; the top ten take roughly 0.025%. Sequencing was done on a sample of naive CD4+ T cells from blood. The source is a woman aged 18-35 years in good health. CDR3s include the opening cysteine and the closing phenylalanine or tryptophan. Fields, in order: clone size, J gene, D gene, V gene, CDR3 protein, CDR3 DNA. A D gene is named only where the DNA matches it firmly. Clone size appears in some rows only: once, few, many, or a class for an expanded clone.

size: few; J: TRBJ2-5; D: TRBD1; V: TRBV28; CDR3: CATRTGGFPETQYF; DNA: TGTGCCACCCGGACAGGGGGCTTCCCCGAGACCCAGTACTTC
size: few; J: TRBJ2-7; D: TRBD1; V: TRBV28; CDR3: CASSFPGDRAFEQYF; DNA: TGTGCCAGCAGTTTCCCTGGGGACAGGGCCTTCGAGCAGTACTTC
size: NA; J: TRBJ2-3; D: NA; V: TRBV19; CDR3: CASSILRQPDTQYF; DNA: TGTGCCAGTAGTATCCTCCGACAGCCAGATACGCAGTATTTT
size: NA; J: TRBJ2-7; D: TRBD2; V: TRBV5-1; CDR3: CASSLAGELYEQYF; DNA: TGCGCCAGCAGCTTAGCGGGGGAGCTATACGAGCAGTACTTC
size: NA; J: TRBJ2-7; D: NA; V: TRBV28; CDR3: CASSDGLGYEQYF; DNA: TGTGCCAGCAGCGACGGCCTTGGGTACGAGCAGTACTTC
size: NA; J: TRBJ1-3; D: NA; V: TRBV15; CDR3: CATSREKGSGNTIYF; DNA: TGTGCCACCAGCAGAGAAAAGGGGTCTGGAAACACCATATATTTT
size: NA; J: TRBJ2-6; D: NA; V: TRBV9; CDR3: CASSVAGNSGANVLTF; DNA: TGTGCCAGCAGCGTAGCCGGGAACTCTGGGGCCAACGTCCTGACTTTC
size: NA; J: TRBJ1-1; D: TRBD1; V: TRBV19; CDR3: CASNPRQGREAFF; DNA: TGTGCCAGTAACCCAAGACAGGGACGAGAAGCTTTCTTT
size: few; J: TRBJ2-7; D: TRBD2; V: TRBV5-4; CDR3: CASSLGLAGGPAYEQYF; DNA: TGTGCCAGCAGCTTGGGTCTAGCGGGAGGGCCTGCCTACGAGCAGTACTTC
size: NA; J: TRBJ2-1; D: NA; V: TRBV7-3; CDR3: CASSPHRGNEQFF; DNA: TGTGCCAGCAGCCCGCATCGTGGGAATGAGCAGTTCTTC
size: few; J: TRBJ1-1; D: NA; V: TRBV10-3; CDR3: CAISSTGNTEAFF; DNA: TGTGCCATCAGCTCGACAGGTAACACTGAAGCTTTCTTT
size: NA; J: TRBJ2-3; D: TRBD1; V: TRBV25-1; CDR3: CASSEPTGVGTDTQYF; DNA: TGTGCCAGCAGTGAACCGACAGGGGTTGGCACAGATACGCAGTATTTT
size: NA; J: TRBJ2-7; D: TRBD2; V: TRBV15; CDR3: CATSREGAGSTYEQYF; DNA: TGTGCCACCAGCAGAGAAGGAGCGGGAAGTACCTACGAGCAGTACTTC
size: NA; J: TRBJ1-1; D: NA; V: TRBV27; CDR3: CASSLTGQLLEAFF; DNA: TGTGCCAGCAGTTTAACCGGGCAGTTATTGGAAGCTTTCTTT
size: NA; J: TRBJ2-1; D: NA; V: TRBV6-6; CDR3: CASSSRLGGFNNEQFF; DNA: TGTGCCAGCAGTTCCCGCCTAGGGGGTTTCAACAATGAGCAGTTCTTC
size: few; J: TRBJ1-4; D: TRBD1; V: TRBV10-3; CDR3: CAISANRGGRDEKLFF; DNA: TGTGCCATCAGCGCAAACAGGGGCGGAAGGGATGAAAAACTGTTTTTT
size: NA; J: TRBJ1-4; D: NA; V: TRBV6-5; CDR3: CASSYSTRGKGKLFF; DNA: TGTGCCAGCAGTTACTCGACCAGGGGCAAGGGAAAACTGTTTTTT
size: NA; J: TRBJ2-1; D: TRBD2; V: TRBV10-3; CDR3: CAISETSGGGSSYNEQFF; DNA: TGTGCCATCAGTGAGACTAGCGGAGGGGGTAGCTCCTACAATGAGCAGTTCTTC
size: NA; J: TRBJ1-2; D: TRBD1; V: TRBV18; CDR3: CASSPETGYGYGYTF; DNA: TGTGCCAGCTCACCCGAGACAGGGTATGGCTATGGCTACACCTTC